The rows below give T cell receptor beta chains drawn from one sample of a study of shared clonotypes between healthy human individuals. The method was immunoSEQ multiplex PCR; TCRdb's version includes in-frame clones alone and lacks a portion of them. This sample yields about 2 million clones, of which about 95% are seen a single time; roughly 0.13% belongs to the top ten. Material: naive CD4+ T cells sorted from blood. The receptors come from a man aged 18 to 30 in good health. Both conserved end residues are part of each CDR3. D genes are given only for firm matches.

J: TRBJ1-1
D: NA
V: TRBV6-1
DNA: TGTGCCAGCAGTGAGGGGGCCGGAATGAACACTGAAGCTTTCTTT
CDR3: CASSEGAGMNTEAFF

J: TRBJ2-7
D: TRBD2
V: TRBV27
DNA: TGTGCCAGCAGTAGACTAGCGGGAGTCTTGGAGCAGTACTTC
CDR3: CASSRLAGVLEQYF

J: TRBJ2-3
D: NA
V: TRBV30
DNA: TGTGCCTGGAGTAGCGGAGATACGCAGTATTTT
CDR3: CAWSSGDTQYF

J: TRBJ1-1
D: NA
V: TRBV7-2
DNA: TGTGCCAGCAGCCCCCTGAGACAACAAGTGAACACTGAAGCTTTCTTT
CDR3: CASSPLRQQVNTEAFF

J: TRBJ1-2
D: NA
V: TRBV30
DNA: TGTGCCTGGACAGGGACTGCGCACTATGGCTACACCTTC
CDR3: CAWTGTAHYGYTF

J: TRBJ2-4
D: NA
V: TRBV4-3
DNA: TGCGCCAGCAGCCAAGATAGGACCCCCTTGGCCAGTCAGTACTTC
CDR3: CASSQDRTPLASQYF

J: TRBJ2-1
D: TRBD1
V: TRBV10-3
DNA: TGTGCCATCAGCGCTATGACAGGGGCCTACAATGAGCAGTTCTTC
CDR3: CAISAMTGAYNEQFF

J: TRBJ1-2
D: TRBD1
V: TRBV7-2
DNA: TGTGCCAGCAGCTGGGGACAGGGGGCTGGTAACTATGGCTACACCTTC
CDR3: CASSWGQGAGNYGYTF

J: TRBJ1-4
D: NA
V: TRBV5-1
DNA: TGCGCCAGCAGCTTGGGACAGGATAATGAAAAACTGTTTTTT
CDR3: CASSLGQDNEKLFF

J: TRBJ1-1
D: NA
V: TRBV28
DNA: TGTGCCAGCACCGGAGGGACTGAAGCTTTCTTT
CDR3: CASTGGTEAFF

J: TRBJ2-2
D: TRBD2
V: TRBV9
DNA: TGTGCCAGCAAACCCGCGGGGGGGCCGGTTGCCGGGGAGCTGTTTTTT
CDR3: CASKPAGGPVAGELFF

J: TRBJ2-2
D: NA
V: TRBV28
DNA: TGTGCCAGCATGGGGCCGGCCGGGGAGCTGTTTTTT
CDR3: CASMGPAGELFF

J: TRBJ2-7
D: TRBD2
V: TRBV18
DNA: TGTGCCAGCTCACCTAGCGGGACCTACGAGCAGTACTTC
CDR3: CASSPSGTYEQYF

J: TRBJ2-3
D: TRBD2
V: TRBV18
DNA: TGTGCCAGCTCACACGGGACTAGTGTCCCAGATACGCAGTATTTT
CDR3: CASSHGTSVPDTQYF

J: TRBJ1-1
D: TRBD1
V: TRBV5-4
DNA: TGTGCCAGCAGCCCCTACAGGGGGAACACTGAAGCTTTCTTT
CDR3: CASSPYRGNTEAFF

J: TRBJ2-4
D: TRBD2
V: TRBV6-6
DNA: TGTGCCAGCAGGGAGTTGGGAGGGCGGGAGTCGAGCATTCAGTACTTC
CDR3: CASRELGGRESSIQYF

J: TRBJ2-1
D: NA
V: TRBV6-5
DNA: TGTGCCAGCAGCAGCACAGGGAGCTCCTACAATGAGCAGTTCTTC
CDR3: CASSSTGSSYNEQFF

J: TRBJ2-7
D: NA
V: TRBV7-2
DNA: TGTGCCAGCAGCTTATCATCATACGAGCAGTACTTC
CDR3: CASSLSSYEQYF

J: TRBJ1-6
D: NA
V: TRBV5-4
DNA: TGTGCCAGCAGCTTGGAGGCCTATAATTCACCCCTCCACTTT
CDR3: CASSLEAYNSPLHF

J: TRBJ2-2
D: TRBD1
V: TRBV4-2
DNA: TGTGCCAGCAGCCAAGATAGACAGGGGGCTTATACCGGGGAGCTGTTTTTT
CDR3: CASSQDRQGAYTGELFF

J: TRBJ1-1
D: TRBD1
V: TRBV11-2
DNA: TGTGCCAGCAGCTTAGTGGGACAGGGAAGCACTGAAGCTTTCTTT
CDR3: CASSLVGQGSTEAFF

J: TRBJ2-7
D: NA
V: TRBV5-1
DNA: TGCGCCAGCAGCTTGGTAAACCTCCGGGCAGGGAAGGAGGGCGAGCAGTACTTC
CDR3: CASSLVNLRAGKEGEQYF